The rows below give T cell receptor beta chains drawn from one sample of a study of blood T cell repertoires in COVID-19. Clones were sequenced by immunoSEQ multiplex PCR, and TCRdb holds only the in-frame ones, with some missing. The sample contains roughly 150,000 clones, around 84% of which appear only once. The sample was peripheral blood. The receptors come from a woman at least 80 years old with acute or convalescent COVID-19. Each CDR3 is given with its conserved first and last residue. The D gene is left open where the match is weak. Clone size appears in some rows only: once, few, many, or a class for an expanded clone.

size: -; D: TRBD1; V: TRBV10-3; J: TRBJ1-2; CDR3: CAISESARTGTGYTF; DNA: TGTGCCATCAGTGAGTCGGCGAGGACAGGGACCGGCTACACCTTC
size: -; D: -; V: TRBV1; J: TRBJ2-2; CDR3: CTSSQAGGDTGELFF; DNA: TGCACCAGCAGCCAAGCTGGCGGGGACACCGGGGAGCTGTTTTTT
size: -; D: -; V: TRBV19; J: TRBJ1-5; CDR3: CASRTDRNNQPQHF; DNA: TGTGCCAGTAGGACCGACAGGAACAATCAGCCCCAGCATTTT
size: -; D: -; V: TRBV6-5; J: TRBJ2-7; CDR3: CASSLAPRSSYEQYF; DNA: TGTGCCAGCAGTTTAGCGCCCCGATCCTCCTACGAGCAGTACTTC
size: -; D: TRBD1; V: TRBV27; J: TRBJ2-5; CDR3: CASKGAEETQYF; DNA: TGTGCCAGCAAGGGGGCGGAAGAGACCCAGTACTTC
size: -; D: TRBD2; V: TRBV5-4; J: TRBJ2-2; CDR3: CASSLGTSGTGELFF; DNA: TGTGCCAGCAGCTTAGGGACTAGCGGCACCGGGGAGCTGTTTTTT
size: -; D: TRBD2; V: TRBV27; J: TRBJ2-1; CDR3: CASSQAASGIEFF; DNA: TGTGCCAGCAGCCAGGCAGCTAGCGGGATTGAGTTCTTC
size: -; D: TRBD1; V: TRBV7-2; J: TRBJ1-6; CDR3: CASSGRGRGYNSPLHF; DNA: TGTGCCAGCAGCGGCAGGGGGCGAGGTTATAATTCTCCCCTCCACTTT
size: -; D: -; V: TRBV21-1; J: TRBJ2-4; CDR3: CASNGQLAKNIQYF; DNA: TGTGCCAGCAATGGACAGCTAGCCAAAAACATTCAGTACTTC
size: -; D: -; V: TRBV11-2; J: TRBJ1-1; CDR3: CASNQGSLGTEAFF; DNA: TGTGCCAGCAACCAAGGTTCACTAGGTACTGAAGCTTTCTTT
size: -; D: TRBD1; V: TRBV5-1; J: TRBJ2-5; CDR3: CASSLATGQETQYF; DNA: TGCGCCAGCAGCTTGGCGACAGGGCAAGAGACCCAGTACTTC
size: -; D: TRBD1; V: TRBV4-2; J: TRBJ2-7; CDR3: CASSQDRNRGLYEQYF; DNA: TGTGCCAGCAGCCAAGATAGGAACAGGGGGCTCTACGAGCAGTACTTC
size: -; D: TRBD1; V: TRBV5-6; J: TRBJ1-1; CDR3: CASSLQGAWTEAFF; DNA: TGTGCCAGCAGTCTTCAGGGGGCTTGGACTGAAGCTTTCTTT
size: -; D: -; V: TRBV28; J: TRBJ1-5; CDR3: CASSPRAGFGMAGNQPQHF; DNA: TGTGCCAGCAGCCCCCGCGCAGGGTTTGGTATGGCGGGCAATCAGCCCCAGCATTTT
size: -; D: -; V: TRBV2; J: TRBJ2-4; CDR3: CASSVRVREDIQYF; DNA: TGTGCCAGCAGTGTGCGGGTGAGGGAGGACATTCAGTACTTC
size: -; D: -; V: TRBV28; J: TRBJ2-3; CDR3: CASSPNTDTQYF; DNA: TGTGCCAGCAGCCCAAATACAGATACGCAGTATTTT
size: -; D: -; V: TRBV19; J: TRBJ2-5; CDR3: CASNRGGTGETQYF; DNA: TGTGCCAGTAACCGGGGGGGGACAGGGGAGACCCAGTACTTC
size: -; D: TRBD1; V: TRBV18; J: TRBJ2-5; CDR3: CASSPPRQGQETQYF; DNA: TGTGCCAGCTCACCCCCCCGACAGGGGCAGGAGACCCAGTACTTC
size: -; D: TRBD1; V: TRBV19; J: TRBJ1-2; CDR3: CASSEGTGGAGYTF; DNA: TGTGCCAGTAGCGAAGGGACAGGGGGCGCGGGCTACACCTTC
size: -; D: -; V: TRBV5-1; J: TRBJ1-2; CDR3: CASSLVLAGATSGYTF; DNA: TGCGCCAGCAGCTTGGTGTTGGCGGGGGCCACTAGCGGCTACACCTTC
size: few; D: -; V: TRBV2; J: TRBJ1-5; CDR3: CASSEGRGTQPQHF; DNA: TGTGCCAGCAGTGAAGGCAGGGGAACGCAGCCCCAGCATTTT
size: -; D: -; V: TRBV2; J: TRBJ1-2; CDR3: CASSVTTTNYGYTF; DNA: TGTGCCAGCAGTGTAACTACGACTAACTATGGCTACACCTTC
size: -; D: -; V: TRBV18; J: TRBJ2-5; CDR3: CASSPRERETQYF; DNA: TGTGCCAGCTCACCACGGGAGAGGGAGACCCAGTACTTC
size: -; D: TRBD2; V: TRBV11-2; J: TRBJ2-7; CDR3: CASSLSGGAYEQYF; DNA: TGTGCCAGCAGCTTATCGGGGGGGGCCTACGAGCAGTACTTC
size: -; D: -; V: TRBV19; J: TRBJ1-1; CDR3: CASRGGRAFSGGNTEAFF; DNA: TGTGCCAGTAGGGGTGGCAGGGCCTTTTCCGGGGGGAACACTGAAGCTTTCTTT
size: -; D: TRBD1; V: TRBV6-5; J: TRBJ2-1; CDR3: CASSSTGGGTYNEQFF; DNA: TGTGCCAGCAGTTCCACAGGGGGCGGAACCTACAATGAGCAGTTCTTC
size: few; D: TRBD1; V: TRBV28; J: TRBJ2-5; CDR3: CASSFLTGQGGIRETQYF; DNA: TGTGCCAGCAGTTTCCTCACCGGACAGGGGGGGATTAGAGAGACCCAGTACTTC
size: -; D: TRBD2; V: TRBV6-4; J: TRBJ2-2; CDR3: CASSPNRLADTVTGELFF; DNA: TGTGCCAGCAGCCCGAACAGACTAGCTGACACAGTCACCGGGGAGCTGTTTTTT
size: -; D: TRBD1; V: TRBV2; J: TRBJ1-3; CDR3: CASSIGTASGNTIYF; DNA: TGTGCCAGCAGTATCGGGACAGCCTCTGGAAACACCATATATTTT
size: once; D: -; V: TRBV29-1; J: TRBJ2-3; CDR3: CSVARDISTDTQYF; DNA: TGCAGCGTGGCCCGGGACATAAGCACAGATACGCAGTATTTT
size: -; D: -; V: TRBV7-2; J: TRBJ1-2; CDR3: CASSLARLTGNYGYTF; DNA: TGTGCCAGCAGCTTAGCGCGCTTGACAGGAAACTATGGCTACACCTTC
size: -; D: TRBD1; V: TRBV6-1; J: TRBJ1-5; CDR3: CASSEADRGRKHF; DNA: TGTGCCAGCAGTGAAGCGGACAGGGGGCGAAAGCATTTT
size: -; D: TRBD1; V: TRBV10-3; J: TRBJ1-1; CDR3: CAISGTGDTEAFF; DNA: TGTGCCATCAGTGGGACAGGGGACACTGAAGCTTTCTTT
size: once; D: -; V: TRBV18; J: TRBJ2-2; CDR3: CASSYQQGPGELFF; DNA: TGTGCCAGCTCATACCAACAGGGCCCCGGGGAGCTGTTTTTT
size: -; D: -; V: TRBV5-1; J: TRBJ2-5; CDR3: CASSLDSETQYF; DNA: TGCGCCAGCAGCTTGGATTCGGAGACCCAGTACTTC
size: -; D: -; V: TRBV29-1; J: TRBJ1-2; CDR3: CSVGSPNYGYTF; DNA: TGCAGCGTTGGTTCTCCCAACTATGGCTACACCTTC
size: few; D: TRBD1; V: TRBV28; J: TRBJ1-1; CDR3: CASSYPRGPMNTEAFF; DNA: TGTGCCAGCAGTTACCCCAGGGGGCCCATGAACACTGAAGCTTTCTTT
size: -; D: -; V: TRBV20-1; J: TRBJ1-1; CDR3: CSASEGHMNTEAFF; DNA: TGCAGTGCTAGTGAGGGACACATGAACACTGAAGCTTTCTTT
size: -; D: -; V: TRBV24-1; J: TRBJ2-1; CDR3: CATSDPPGNEQFF; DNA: TGTGCCACCAGTGATCCCCCAGGTAATGAGCAGTTCTTC
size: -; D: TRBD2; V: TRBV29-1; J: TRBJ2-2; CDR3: CSVGPSGSNTGELFF; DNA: TGCAGCGTGGGGCCTAGCGGGTCGAACACCGGGGAGCTGTTTTTT
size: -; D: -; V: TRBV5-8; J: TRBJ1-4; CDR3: CASNRGLGGEKLFF; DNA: TGTGCCAGCAACCGAGGTTTGGGAGGCGAAAAACTGTTTTTT
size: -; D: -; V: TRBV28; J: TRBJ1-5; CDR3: CASSGRGLRVGNQPQHF; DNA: TGTGCCAGCAGTGGGAGAGGACTACGAGTTGGAAATCAGCCCCAGCATTTT
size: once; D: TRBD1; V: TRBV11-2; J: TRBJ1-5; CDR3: CASSLESGGYQPQHF; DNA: TGTGCCAGCAGCTTAGAATCAGGGGGATATCAGCCCCAGCATTTT
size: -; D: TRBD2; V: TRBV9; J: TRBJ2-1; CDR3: CASSVGLAGANEQFF; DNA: TGTGCCAGCAGCGTAGGACTAGCGGGAGCCAATGAGCAGTTCTTC
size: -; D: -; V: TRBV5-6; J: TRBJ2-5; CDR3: CASSLQGTWSQETQYF; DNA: TGTGCCAGCAGCTTACAGGGGACTTGGTCCCAAGAGACCCAGTACTTC
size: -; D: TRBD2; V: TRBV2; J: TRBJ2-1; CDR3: CASSGAGGEQFF; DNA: TGTGCCAGCAGTGGGGCGGGAGGCGAGCAGTTCTTC
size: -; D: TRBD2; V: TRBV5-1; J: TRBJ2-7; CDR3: CASSTTGTSGSLSYEQYF; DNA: TGCGCCAGCAGCACTACCGGGACTAGCGGGAGTCTTTCCTACGAGCAGTACTTC
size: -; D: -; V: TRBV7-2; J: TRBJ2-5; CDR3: CASSFGQQETQYF; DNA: TGTGCCAGCAGCTTCGGACAGCAAGAGACCCAGTACTTC
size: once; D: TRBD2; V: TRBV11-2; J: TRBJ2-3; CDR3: CASSSLWGGGRTDTQYF; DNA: TGTGCCAGCAGCTCCCTTTGGGGAGGCGGGAGGACAGATACGCAGTATTTT
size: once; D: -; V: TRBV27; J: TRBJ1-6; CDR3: CASSLMALQGVDSPLHF; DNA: TGTGCCAGCAGTTTAATGGCGCTACAGGGAGTCGATTCACCCCTCCACTTT
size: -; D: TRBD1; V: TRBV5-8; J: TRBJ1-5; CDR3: CASSLRDRVSGNQPQHF; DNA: TGTGCCAGCAGCTTGCGGGACAGGGTATCGGGCAATCAGCCCCAGCATTTT
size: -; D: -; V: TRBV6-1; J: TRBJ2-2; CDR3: CASSEFRVATGELFF; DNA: TGTGCCAGCAGTGAATTCAGGGTGGCCACCGGGGAGCTGTTTTTT
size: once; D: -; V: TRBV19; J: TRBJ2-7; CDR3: CASSPGPGTGTYEQYF; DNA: TGTGCCAGTAGTCCCGGCCCCGGGACTGGGACCTACGAGCAGTACTTC
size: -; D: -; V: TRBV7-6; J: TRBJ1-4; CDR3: CASAATGTTNEKLFF; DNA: TGTGCCAGCGCGGCGACGGGAACAACTAATGAAAAACTGTTTTTT
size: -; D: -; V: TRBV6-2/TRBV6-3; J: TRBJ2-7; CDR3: CASSRSRGAYEQYF; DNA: TGTGCCAGCAGTCGGAGCAGGGGGGCCTACGAGCAGTACTTC
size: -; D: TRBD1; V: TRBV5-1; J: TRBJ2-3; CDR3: CASSRGTETDTQYF; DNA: TGCGCCAGCAGCCGAGGGACAGAGACAGATACGCAGTATTTT